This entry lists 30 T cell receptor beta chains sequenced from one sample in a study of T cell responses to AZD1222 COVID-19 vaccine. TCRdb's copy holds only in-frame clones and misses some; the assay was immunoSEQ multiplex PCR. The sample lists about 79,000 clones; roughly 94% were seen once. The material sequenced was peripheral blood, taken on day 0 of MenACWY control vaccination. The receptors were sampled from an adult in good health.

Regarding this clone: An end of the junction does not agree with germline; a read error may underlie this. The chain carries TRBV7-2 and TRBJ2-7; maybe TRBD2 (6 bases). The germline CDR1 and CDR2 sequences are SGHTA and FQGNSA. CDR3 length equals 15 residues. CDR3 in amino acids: CASSYTGTPTYEQYF. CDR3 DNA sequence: TGTGCCAGCAGCTACACCGGGACTCCGACCTATGAGCAGTACTTC.

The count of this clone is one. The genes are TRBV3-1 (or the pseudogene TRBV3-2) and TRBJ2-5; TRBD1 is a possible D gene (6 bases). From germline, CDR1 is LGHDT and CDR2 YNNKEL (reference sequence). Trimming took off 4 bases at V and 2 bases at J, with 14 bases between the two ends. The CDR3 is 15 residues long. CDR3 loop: CASSPNRDKQETQYF. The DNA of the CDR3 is TGTGCCAGCAGCCCAAACCGGGACAAACAAGAGACCCAGTACTTC.

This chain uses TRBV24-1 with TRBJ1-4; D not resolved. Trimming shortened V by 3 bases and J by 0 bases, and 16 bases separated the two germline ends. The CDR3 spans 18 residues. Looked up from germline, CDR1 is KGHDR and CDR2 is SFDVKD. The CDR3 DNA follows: TGTGCCACCAGTGATGCCCCGACGGGCCATGCAACTAATGAAAAACTGTTTTTT. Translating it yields CATSDAPTGHATNEKLFF.

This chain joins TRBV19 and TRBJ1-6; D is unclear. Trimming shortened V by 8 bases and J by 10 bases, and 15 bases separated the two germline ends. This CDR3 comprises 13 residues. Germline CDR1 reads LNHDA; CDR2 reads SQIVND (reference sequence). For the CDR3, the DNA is TGTGCCAGTTCGGAGGGATCAGGATCACCCCTCCACTTT. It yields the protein CASSEGSGSPLHF.

This chain's CDR3 is CASSDGLRGLRDYEQYF. The CDR3 DNA follows: TGTGCCAGCAGTGACGGCCTTCGGGGGCTAAGGGACTACGAGCAGTACTTC. This chain joins TRBV6-1 and TRBJ2-7; D may correspond to TRBD1 or TRBD2 (6 bases each). CDR1 is MNHNS, CDR2 SASEGT, per germline. The ends were cut back, 3 bases at V and 3 bases at J, with 21 bases in the middle. The CDR3 contains 17 residues.

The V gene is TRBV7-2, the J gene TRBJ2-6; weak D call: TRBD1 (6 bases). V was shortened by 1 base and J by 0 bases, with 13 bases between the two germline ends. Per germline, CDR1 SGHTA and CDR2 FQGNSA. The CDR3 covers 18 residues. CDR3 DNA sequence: TGTGCCAGCAGCTTAGTAGTTACAGGGAGCTCTGGGGCCAACGTCCTGACTTTC. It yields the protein CASSLVVTGSSGANVLTF.

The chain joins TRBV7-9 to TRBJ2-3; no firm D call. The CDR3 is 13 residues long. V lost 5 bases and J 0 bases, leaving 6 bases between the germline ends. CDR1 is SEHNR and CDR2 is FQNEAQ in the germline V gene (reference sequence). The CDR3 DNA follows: TGTGCCAGCAGCGTTACTAGCACAGATACGCAGTATTTT. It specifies CASSVTSTDTQYF.

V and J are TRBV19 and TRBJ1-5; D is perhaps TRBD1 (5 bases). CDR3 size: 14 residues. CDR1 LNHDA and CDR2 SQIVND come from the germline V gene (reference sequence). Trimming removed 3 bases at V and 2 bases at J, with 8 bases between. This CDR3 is CASSIRVGNQPQHF. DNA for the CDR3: TGTGCCAGTAGTATCAGGGTTGGCAATCAGCCCCAGCATTTT.

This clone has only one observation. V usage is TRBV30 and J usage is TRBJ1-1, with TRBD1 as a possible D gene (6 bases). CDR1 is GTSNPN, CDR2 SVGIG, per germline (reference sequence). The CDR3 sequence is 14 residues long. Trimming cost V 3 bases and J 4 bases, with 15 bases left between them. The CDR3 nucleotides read TGTGCCTGGAGAGCCGGACAGTATGGCACTGAAGCTTTCTTT. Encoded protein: CAWRAGQYGTEAFF. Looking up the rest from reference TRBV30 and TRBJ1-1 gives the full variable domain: SQTIHQWPATLVQPVGSPLSLECTVEGTSNPNLYWYRQAAGRGLQLLFYSVGIGQISSEVPQNLSASRPQDRQFILSSKKLLLSDSGFYLCAWRAGQYGTEAFFGQGTRLTVV.

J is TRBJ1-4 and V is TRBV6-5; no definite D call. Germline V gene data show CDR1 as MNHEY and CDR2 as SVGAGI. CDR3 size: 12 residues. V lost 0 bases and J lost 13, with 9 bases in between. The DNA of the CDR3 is TGTGCCAGCAGTTACTCCGGGTTAGGACTGTTTTTT. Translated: CASSYSGLGLFF.

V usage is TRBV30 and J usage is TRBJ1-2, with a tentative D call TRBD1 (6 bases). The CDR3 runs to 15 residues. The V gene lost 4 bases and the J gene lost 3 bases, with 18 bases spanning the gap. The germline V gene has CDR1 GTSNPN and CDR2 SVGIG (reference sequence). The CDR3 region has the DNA TGTGCCTGGACTGGTAGTGTGGGGGCATACTATGGCTACACCTTC. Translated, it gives CAWTGSVGAYYGYTF.

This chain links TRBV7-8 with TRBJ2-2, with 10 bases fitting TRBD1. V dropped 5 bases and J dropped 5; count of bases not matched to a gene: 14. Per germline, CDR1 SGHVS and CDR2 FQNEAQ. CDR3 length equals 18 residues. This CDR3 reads CASSPSHTGTGVTGELFF. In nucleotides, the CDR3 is TGTGCCAGCAGCCCGAGCCATACCGGGACAGGGGTTACCGGGGAGCTGTTTTTT.

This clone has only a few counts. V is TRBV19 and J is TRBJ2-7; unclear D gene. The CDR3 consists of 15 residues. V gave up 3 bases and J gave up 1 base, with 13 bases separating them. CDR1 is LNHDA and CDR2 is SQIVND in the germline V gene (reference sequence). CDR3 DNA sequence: TGTGCCAGTAGTATTAACCAGGTTGCTTCCTACGAGCAGTACTTC. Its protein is CASSINQVASYEQYF.

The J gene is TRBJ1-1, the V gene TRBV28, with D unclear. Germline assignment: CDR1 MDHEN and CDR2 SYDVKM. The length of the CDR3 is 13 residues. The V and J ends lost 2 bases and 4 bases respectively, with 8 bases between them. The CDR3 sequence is CASSLPGPTEAFF. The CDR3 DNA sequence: TGTGCCAGCAGTTTACCCGGCCCCACTGAAGCTTTCTTT.

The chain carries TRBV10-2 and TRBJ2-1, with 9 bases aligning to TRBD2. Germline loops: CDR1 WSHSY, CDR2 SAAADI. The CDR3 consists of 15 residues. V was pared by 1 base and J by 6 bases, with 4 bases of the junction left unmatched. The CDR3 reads CASSEYGSGGNEQFF. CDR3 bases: TGCGCCAGCAGTGAGTATGGTAGCGGGGGCAATGAGCAGTTCTTC.

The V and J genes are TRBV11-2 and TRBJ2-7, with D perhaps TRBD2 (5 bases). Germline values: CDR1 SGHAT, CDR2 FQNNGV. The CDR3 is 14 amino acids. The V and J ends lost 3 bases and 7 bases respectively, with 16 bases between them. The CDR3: CASSLQPGTREQYF. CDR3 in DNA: TGTGCCAGCAGCTTGCAACCGGGAACGAGGGAGCAGTACTTC.

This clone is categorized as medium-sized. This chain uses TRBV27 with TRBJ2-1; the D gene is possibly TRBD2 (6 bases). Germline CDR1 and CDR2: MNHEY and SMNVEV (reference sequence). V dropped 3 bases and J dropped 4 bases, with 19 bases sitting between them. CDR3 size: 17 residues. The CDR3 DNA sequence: TGTGCCAGCAGTTTGAGCCCAGCGGGTCCACCTTACAATGAGCAGTTCTTC. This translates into CASSLSPAGPPYNEQFF.

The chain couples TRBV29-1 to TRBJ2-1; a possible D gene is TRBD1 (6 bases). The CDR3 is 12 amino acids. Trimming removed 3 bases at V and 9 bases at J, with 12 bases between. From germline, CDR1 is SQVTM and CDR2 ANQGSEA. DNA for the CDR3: TGCAGCGTTGAGCCTAGCAGGGGTGAGCAGTTCTTC. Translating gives CSVEPSRGEQFF.

CDR3 protein: CASSLQISSPEAFF. The DNA of the CDR3 is TGTGCCAGTAGTCTCCAAATCTCCTCTCCTGAAGCTTTCTTT. J is TRBJ1-1 and V is TRBV19; D is uncertain. CDR1 is LNHDA and CDR2 is SQIVND in the germline V gene (reference sequence). The CDR3 is made up of 14 amino acids. Trimming removed 5 bases from V and 6 bases from J, with 16 bases in between.

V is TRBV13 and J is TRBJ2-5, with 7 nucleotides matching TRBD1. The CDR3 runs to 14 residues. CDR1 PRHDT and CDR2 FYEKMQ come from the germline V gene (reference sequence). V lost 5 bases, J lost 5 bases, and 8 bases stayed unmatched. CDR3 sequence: CASSPMTGLETQYF. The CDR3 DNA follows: TGTGCCAGCAGCCCAATGACAGGGTTGGAGACCCAGTACTTC.

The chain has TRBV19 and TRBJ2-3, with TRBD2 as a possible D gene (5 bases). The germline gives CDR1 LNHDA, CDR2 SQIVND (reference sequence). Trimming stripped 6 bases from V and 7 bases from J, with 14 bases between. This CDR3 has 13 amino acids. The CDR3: CASRGEGVYTQYF. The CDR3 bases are TGTGCCAGTAGGGGAGAGGGAGTTTATACGCAGTATTTT.

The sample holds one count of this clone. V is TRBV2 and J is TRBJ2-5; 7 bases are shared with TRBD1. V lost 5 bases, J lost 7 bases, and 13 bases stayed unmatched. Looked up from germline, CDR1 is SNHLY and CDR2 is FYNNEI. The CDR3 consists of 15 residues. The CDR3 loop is CASSSEGAGSVTQYF. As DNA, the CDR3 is TGTGCCAGCAGTAGTGAGGGGGCTGGCAGTGTGACCCAGTACTTC.

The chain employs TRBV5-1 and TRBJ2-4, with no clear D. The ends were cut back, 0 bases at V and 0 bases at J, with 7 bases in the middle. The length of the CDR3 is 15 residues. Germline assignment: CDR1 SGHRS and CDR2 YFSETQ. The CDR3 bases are TGCGCCAGCAGCTTGGACAAGCTAGCCAAAAACATTCAGTACTTC. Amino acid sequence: CASSLDKLAKNIQYF.

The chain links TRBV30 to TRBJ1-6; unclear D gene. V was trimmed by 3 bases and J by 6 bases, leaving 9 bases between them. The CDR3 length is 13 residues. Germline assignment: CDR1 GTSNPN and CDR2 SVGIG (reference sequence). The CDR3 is CAWRQSGNSPLHF. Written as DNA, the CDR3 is TGTGCCTGGAGACAGTCGGGTAATTCACCCCTCCACTTT. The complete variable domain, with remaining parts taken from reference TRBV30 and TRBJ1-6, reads SQTIHQWPATLVQPVGSPLSLECTVEGTSNPNLYWYRQAAGRGLQLLFYSVGIGQISSEVPQNLSASRPQDRQFILSSKKLLLSDSGFYLCAWRQSGNSPLHFGNGTRLTVT.

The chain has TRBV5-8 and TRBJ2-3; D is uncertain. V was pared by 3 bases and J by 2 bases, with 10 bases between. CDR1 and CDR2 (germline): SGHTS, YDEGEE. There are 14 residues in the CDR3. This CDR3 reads CASSSPTHTDTQYF. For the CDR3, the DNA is TGTGCCAGCAGCTCCCCGACACACACAGATACGCAGTATTTT. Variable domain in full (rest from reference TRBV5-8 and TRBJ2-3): EAGVTQSPTHLIKTRGQQATLRCSPISGHTSVYWYQQALGLGLQFLLWYDEGEERNRGNFPPRFSGRQFPNYSSELNVNALELEDSALYLCASSSPTHTDTQYFGPGTRLTVL.

The CDR3 coding sequence is TGTGCCAGCAGCGCCGTCCCCCTTAGCGGGGGGACTTATACGACCCAGTACTTC. Translation: CASSAVPLSGGTYTTQYF. The rearrangement joins TRBV9 to TRBJ2-5; 10 bases match TRBD2. This CDR3 region has 18 residues. Germline V CDR1 and CDR2: SGDLS, YYNGEE. V gave up 3 bases and J gave up 7 bases; unmatched junction bases: 18.

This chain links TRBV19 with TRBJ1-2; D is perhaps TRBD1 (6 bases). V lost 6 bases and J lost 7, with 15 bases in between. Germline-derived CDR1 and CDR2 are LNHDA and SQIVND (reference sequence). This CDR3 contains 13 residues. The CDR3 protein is CASSLGTTSGYTF. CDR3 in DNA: TGTGCCAGTAGCCTCGGGACAACCTCTGGCTACACCTTC.

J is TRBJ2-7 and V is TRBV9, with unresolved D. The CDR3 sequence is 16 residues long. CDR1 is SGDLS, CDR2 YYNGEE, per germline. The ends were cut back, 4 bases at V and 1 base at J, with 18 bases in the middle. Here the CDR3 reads CASSPDPLLLSYEQYF. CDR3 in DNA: TGTGCCAGCAGCCCCGACCCGTTGTTACTATCCTACGAGCAGTACTTC.

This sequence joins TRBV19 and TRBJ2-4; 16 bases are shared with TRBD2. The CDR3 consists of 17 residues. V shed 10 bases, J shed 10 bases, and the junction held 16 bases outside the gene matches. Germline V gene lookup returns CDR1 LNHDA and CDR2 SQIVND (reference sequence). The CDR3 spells CAIPSPGLAGGILIQYF. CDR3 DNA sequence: TGTGCCATTCCATCCCCGGGACTAGCGGGGGGGATTTTAATTCAGTACTTC.

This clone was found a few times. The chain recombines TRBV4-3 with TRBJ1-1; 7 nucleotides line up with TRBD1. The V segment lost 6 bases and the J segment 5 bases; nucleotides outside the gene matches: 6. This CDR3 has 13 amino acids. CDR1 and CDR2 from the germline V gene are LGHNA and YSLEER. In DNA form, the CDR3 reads TGCGCCAGCAGGGCAGGGGGAGGTACTGAAGCTTTCTTT. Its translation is CASRAGGGTEAFF.